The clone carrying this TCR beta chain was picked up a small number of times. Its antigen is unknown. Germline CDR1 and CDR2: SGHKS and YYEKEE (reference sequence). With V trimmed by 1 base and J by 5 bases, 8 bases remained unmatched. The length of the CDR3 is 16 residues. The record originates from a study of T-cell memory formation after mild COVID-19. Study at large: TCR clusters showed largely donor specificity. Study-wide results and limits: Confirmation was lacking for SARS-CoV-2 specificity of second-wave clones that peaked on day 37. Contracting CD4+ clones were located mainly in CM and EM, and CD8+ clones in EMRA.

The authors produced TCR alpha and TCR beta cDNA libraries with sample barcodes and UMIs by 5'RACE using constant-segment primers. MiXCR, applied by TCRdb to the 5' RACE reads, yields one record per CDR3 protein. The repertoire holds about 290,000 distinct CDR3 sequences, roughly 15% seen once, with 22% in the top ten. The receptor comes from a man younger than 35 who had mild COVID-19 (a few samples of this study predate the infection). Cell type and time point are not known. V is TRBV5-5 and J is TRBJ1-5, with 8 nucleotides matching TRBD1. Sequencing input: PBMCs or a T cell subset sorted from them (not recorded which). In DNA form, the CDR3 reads TGTGCCAGCAGCTTGCCGGACAGGGCGACCCATCAGCCCCAGCATTTT. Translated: CASSLPDRATHQPQHF.